These T cell receptor beta chains were read from a single sample in a study of T cell repertoires in cytomegalovirus infection. A single record per CDR3 protein comes from TCRdb applying MiXCR to the reads. The data show under 200,000 distinct CDR3 sequences, with more than 9% seen just once and about 4.6% held by the top ten. Sequenced sample: PBMCs. The receptors were sampled from a human donor in good health (CMV status not recorded). Some clones in this sample may be carry-over from other donors' samples. Both conserved end residues are part of each CDR3. D genes are given only for firm matches. The listing skips clone size in some rows; elsewhere it reads once, few, many or a size class.

d_call clone_size j_call v_call cdr3_nt cdr3_aa
- - TRBJ2-3 TRBV5-6 TGTGCCAGCAGCTTGGAGTACAGGGCTTTCACAGATACGCAGTATTTT CASSLEYRAFTDTQYF
TRBD1 few TRBJ2-7 TRBV12-3/TRBV12-4 TGTGCCAGCAGTTTCCTGGACAGGGGAAGTTACGAGCAGTACTTC CASSFLDRGSYEQYF
- many TRBJ2-3 TRBV7-2 TGTGCCAGCAGCTTAGGGAGGACCTGGATGGGGACAGATACGCAGTATTTT CASSLGRTWMGTDTQYF
- - TRBJ1-4 TRBV13 TGTGCCAGCAGCTTGGCCCAGGGAATGGAGGAAAAACTGTATTTT CASSLAQGMEEKLYF
TRBD1 many TRBJ1-1 TRBV28 TGTGCCAGCAGTTCCTACATACCGGGACAGGGGAGAACTGAAGCTTTCTTT CASSSYIPGQGRTEAFF
TRBD2 - TRBJ2-7 TRBV2 TGTGCCAGCGGCGGGAGCTCCTACGAGCAGTACTTC CASGGSSYEQYF
- many TRBJ1-1 TRBV29-1 TGCAGCGTTCTCCCCCGCAGGGACCCTAACACTGAAGCTTTCTTT CSVLPRRDPNTEAFF
- few TRBJ1-3 TRBV6-2/TRBV6-3 TGTGCCAGCAGTTACACGGGAAACACCATATATTTT CASSYTGNTIYF
- - TRBJ2-7 TRBV20-1 TGCAGTGCTAGAGGCGGACTCAGCTACGAGCAGTACTTC CSARGGLSYEQYF
TRBD1 - TRBJ1-2 TRBV6-6 TGTGCCAGCAGCGACAGGGGGCAAAACTATGGCTACACCTTC CASSDRGQNYGYTF
TRBD2 many TRBJ2-1 TRBV12-3/TRBV12-4 TGTGCCAGCAGTTCCCACCCCCTACTAGCGGGAGAGGGGGAGCAGTTCTTC CASSSHPLLAGEGEQFF
- - TRBJ2-1 TRBV20-1 TGCAGTGCTAGAGTGACAGGTCCATACAATGAGCAGTTCTTC CSARVTGPYNEQFF
- many TRBJ1-2 TRBV29-1 TGCAGCGTTGAAGGTGAAGAGGGAGTGGGTAACTATGGCTACACCTTC CSVEGEEGVGNYGYTF
- - TRBJ2-3 TRBV7-3 TGTGCCAGCAGCCCCGTTGGCCTCTATCGCACAGATACGCAGTATTTT CASSPVGLYRTDTQYF
TRBD2 many TRBJ2-7 TRBV27 TGTGCCAGCAGTCCCAGCCCTAGCGGGCCATCTCGTTTACGCTACGAGCAGTACTTC CASSPSPSGPSRLRYEQYF
- many TRBJ1-2 TRBV7-8 TGTGCCAGCAGCTCCGGGACTCTTCGACAGGGCTACACCTTC CASSSGTLRQGYTF
- - TRBJ2-1 TRBV11-2 TGTGCCAGCAGCTTAGCCTACAATGAGCAGATCTTC CASSLAYNEQIF
- many TRBJ2-7 TRBV12-3/TRBV12-4 TGTGCCAGCAGTCCGGTGAAAGTCGGCGAGCAGTACTTC CASSPVKVGEQYF
TRBD1 many TRBJ2-3 TRBV6-1 TGTGCCAGCAGGCCCAGGGGGCAGAACACAGATACGCAGTATTTT CASRPRGQNTDTQYF
TRBD1 - TRBJ1-2 TRBV5-1 TGCGCCAGCAGCCTGTCCGGGACAGACTTCTACACCTTC CASSLSGTDFYTF
- - TRBJ2-1 TRBV12-3/TRBV12-4 TGTGCCAGCAGTTTGCAGAGGGGGGGGGGGAATGAGCAGTTCTTC CASSLQRGGGNEQFF
- - TRBJ1-6 TRBV9 TGTGCCAGCAGCGTAGGCTCCTATAATTCACCCCTCCACTTT CASSVGSYNSPLHF
TRBD2 many TRBJ2-2 TRBV7-2 TGTGCCAGCAGCTTACTCAGGACTAGCGGAGGGACCGGGGAGCTGTTTTTT CASSLLRTSGGTGELFF
- many TRBJ1-1 TRBV19 TGTGCCAGTAGTATGGGGGGCACTGAAGCTTTCTTT CASSMGGTEAFF
- many TRBJ1-2 TRBV6-2/TRBV6-3 TGTGCCAGCAGCCCGGGGGCGCTGATTAGTCTTTCGAGTGGCTACACCTTC CASSPGALISLSSGYTF
- few TRBJ2-7 TRBV11-2 TGTGCCAGCAGCCCGACGGCCAATCCTTACGAGCAGTACTTC CASSPTANPYEQYF
- many TRBJ2-5 TRBV10-3 TGTGCCATCAGTTCCATTGGCGGGGAGACCCAGTACTTC CAISSIGGETQYF
- - TRBJ1-5 TRBV15 TGTGCCACCAGCAGGGGACCGGGCAATCAGCCCCAGCATTTT CATSRGPGNQPQHF
TRBD2 - TRBJ2-5 TRBV27 TGTGCCAGCGCCGCCGCGGGAGAAGGCGAGACCCAGTACTTC CASAAAGEGETQYF
- many TRBJ1-2 TRBV29-1 TGCAGCGGGTATACAGGGTTCGGCTACACCTTC CSGYTGFGYTF
- - TRBJ2-1 TRBV27 TGTGCCAGCAGGTCAGGGTTGGAGCAGTTCTTC CASRSGLEQFF
- many TRBJ1-2 TRBV27 TGTGCCAGCAGTTTCCGGGACGGAGCTAACTATGGCTACACCTTC CASSFRDGANYGYTF
- many TRBJ1-2 TRBV2 TGTGCCAGCAGTGAAGTTCGGGGGGCGTCCTATGGCTACACCTTC CASSEVRGASYGYTF